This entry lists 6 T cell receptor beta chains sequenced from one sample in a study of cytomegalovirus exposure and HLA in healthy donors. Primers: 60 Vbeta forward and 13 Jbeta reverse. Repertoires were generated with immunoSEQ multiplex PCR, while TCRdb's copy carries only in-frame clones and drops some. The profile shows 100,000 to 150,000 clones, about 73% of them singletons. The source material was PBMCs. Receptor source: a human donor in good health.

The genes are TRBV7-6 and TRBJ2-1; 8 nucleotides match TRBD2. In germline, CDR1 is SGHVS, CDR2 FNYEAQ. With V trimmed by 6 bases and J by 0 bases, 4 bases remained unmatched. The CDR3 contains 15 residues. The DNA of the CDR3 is TGTGCCAGCAGATCACTAGCGGCCTCCTACAATGAGCAGTTCTTC. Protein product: CASRSLAASYNEQFF.

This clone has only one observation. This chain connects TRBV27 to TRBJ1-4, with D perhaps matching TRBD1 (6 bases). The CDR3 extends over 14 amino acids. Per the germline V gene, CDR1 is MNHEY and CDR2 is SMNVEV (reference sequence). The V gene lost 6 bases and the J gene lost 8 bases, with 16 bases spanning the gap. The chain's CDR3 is CASRAGTGREKLFF. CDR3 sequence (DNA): TGTGCCAGCAGAGCCGGCACAGGGCGAGAAAAACTGTTTTTT.

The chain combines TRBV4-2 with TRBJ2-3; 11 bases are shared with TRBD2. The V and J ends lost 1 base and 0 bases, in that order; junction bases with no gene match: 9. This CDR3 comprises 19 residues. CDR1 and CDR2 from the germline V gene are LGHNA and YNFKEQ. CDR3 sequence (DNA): TGTGCCAGCAGCCAAGGTAGCGGGAGGGTCCAGACTAGCACAGATACGCAGTATTTT. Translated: CASSQGSGRVQTSTDTQYF.

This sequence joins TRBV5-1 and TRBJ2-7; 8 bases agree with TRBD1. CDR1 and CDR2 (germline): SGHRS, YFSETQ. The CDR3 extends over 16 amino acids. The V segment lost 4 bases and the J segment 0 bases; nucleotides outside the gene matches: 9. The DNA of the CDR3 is TGCGCCAGCAGCGGAAACAGGGGGTCTTCCTCCTACGAGCAGTACTTC. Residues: CASSGNRGSSSYEQYF. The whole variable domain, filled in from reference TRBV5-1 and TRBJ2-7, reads KAGVTQTPRYLIKTRGQQVTLSCSPISGHRSVSWYQQTPGQGLQFLFEYFSETQRNKGNFPGRFSGRQFSNSRSEMNVSTLELGDSALYLCASSGNRGSSSYEQYFGPGTRLTVT.

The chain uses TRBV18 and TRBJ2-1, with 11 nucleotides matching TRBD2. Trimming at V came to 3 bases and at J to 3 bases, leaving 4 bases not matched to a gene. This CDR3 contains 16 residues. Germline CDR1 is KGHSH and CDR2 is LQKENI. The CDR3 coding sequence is TGTGCCAGCTCACCGCTAGCGGGGGGAAACTACAATGAGCAGTTCTTC. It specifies CASSPLAGGNYNEQFF.

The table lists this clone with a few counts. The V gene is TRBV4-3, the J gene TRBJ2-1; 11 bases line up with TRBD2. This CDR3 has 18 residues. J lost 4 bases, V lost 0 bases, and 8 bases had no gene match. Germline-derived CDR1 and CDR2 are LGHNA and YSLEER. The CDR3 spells CASSQDTASGGRYNEQFF. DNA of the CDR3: TGCGCCAGCAGCCAAGATACGGCTAGCGGGGGGAGATACAATGAGCAGTTCTTC.